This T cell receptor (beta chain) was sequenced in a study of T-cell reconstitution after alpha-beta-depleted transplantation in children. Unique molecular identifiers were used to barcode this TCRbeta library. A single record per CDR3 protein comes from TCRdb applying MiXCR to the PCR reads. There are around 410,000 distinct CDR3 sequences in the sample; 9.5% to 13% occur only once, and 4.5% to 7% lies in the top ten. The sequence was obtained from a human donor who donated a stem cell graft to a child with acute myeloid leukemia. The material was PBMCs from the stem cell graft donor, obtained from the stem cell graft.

CDR3 in amino acids: CASSSLQGKDLETNEKLFF. CDR3 coding DNA: TGTGCCAGCAGCTCCCTTCAGGGGAAGGATCTGGAAACTAATGAAAAACTGTTTTTT. The chain is built from TRBV11-1 and TRBJ1-4; tentative D call: TRBD1 (6 bases). V shed 4 bases and J shed 1 base, with 22 bases lying between them. CDR1 is SGHAT and CDR2 is FQDESV in the germline V gene (reference sequence). The CDR3 has 19 amino acids.